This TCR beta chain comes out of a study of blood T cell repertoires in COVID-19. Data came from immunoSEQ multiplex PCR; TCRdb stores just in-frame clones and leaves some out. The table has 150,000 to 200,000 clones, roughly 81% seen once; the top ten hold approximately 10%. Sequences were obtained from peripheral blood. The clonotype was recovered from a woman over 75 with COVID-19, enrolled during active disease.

The CDR3 DNA reads TGTGCCAGCTCACCCACAGGGGCTATTACTGGAAACACCATATATTTT. It specifies CASSPTGAITGNTIYF. The genes are TRBV18 and TRBJ1-3; the match to TRBD1 covers 7 bases. The CDR3 sequence is 16 residues long. V shed 3 bases and J 2 bases; nucleotides not matched to a gene: 7. Germline CDR1 is KGHSH and CDR2 is LQKENI.